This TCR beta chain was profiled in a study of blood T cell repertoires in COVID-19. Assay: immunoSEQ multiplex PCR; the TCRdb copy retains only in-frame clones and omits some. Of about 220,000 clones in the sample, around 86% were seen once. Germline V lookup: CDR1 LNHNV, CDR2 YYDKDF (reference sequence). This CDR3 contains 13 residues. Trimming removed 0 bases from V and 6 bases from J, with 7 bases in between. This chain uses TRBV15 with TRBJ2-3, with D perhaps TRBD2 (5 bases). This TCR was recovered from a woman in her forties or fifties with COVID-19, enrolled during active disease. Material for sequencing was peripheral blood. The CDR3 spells CATSRDRGDTQYF. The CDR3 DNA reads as TGTGCCACCAGCAGAGATCGCGGGGATACGCAGTATTTT.